This entry concerns a single T cell receptor beta chain. In the authors' workflow: Amplification of reference gene primers provided the estimated nucleated cell counts. Assay: immunoSEQ multiplex PCR; the TCRdb copy retains only in-frame clones and omits some. From that table come the V and J calls and clone size; the DNA was used to work out D and trimming. This sample has around 87,000 clones; 77% occur once, and the top ten carry roughly a tenth. This sample was included in a study of blood T cell repertoires in COVID-19. Study overall: Acute-phase and convalescent COVID-19 samples originated in the United States, Italy and Spain. In each case, the material was cDNA or gDNA derived from T cells, B-cell-depleted T cells, or PBMCs.

CDR1 is MDHEN, CDR2 SYDVKM, per germline. V lost 5 bases to trimming and J lost 1 base, with 8 bases between them. This CDR3 is 13 amino acids long. The material sequenced was peripheral blood. This TCR was sampled from a woman aged 80 or over with acute or convalescent COVID-19. The chain joins TRBV28 to TRBJ1-2; D is unclear. CDR3 nucleotides: TGTGCCAGCAGTACGACAAATAACTATGGCTACACCTTC. It specifies CASSTTNNYGYTF.